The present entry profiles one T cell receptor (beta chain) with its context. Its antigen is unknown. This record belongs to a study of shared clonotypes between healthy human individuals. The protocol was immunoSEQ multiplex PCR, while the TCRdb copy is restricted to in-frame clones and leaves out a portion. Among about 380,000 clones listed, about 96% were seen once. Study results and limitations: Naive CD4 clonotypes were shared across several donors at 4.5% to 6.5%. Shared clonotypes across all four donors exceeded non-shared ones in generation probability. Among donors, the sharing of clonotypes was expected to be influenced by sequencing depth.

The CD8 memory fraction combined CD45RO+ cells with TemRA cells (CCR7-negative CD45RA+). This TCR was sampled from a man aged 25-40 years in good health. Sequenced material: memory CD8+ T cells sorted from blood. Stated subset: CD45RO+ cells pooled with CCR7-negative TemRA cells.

CDR3 residues: CASTWGNTEAFF. Written as DNA, the CDR3 is TGTGCCAGCACCTGGGGGAACACTGAAGCTTTCTTT. The genes are TRBV5-5 and TRBJ1-1; no clear D. The CDR3 loop spans 12 amino acids. V lost 6 bases to trimming and J lost 1 base, with 7 bases between them. Germline lookup yields CDR1 SGHKS and CDR2 YYEKEE (reference sequence). Combining the CDR3 with reference TRBV5-5 and TRBJ1-1 gives the whole variable domain DAGVTQSPTHLIKTRGQQVTLRCSPISGHKSVSWYQQVLGQGPQFIFQYYEKEERGRGNFPDRFSARQFPNYSSELNVNALLLGDSALYLCASTWGNTEAFFGQGTRLTVV.